This T cell receptor (beta chain) was recovered during a study of circulating CD8 cells and anti-PD-1 response in melanoma (dated by TCRdb to the early 2020s). In terms of the full investigation: Nivolumab was given to patients intravenously at 3 mg/kg every 2 weeks. Of the 13 patients in the melanoma cohort, seven received anti-PD-1 as first-line therapy and six had prior targeted therapy or immunotherapy. Responders were defined as patients showing complete or partial responses, and non-responders as patients showing stable or progressive disease (RECIST v1.1). The TCR repertoire analysis included about 11 melanoma patients, of whom 7 were non-responders and 4 were responders. On on-treatment samples, PD-1 was detected using a biotinylated anti-human IgG4 antibody.

This clonotype is regarded as medium-sized (0.01 to 0.1%). This receptor's antigen is unknown. Base qualities are not at hand, and no much larger clone is one base apart. Study-wide conclusions, independent of this receptor: Because of limited material, replicates were generally not included when the experiments were performed. The DNEG repertoire had the highest diversity, the PD-1 and DPOS repertoires had similar and higher clonality, and the TIGIT repertoires had the lowest diversity. Only baseline and M1 samples from a small cohort with few responders were used in the published TCR repertoire comparisons. Repertoires were largely private between subsets, with under 7.5% of TRB clonotypes shared at M1; sharing was highest between DPOS and TIGIT. Both treatment-naive and previously treated patients were included in the cohort, and this mixing was noted by the authors as something that could influence results. Because tumor material was not accessible, tumor reactivity was instead assessed by peptide assays on expanded sorted subsets.

Using a BD FACSAria II cell sorter, four subsets defined by PD-1 and/or TIGIT were sorted from live CD3+CD8+TCRalphabeta+ cells. To characterize how relevant each subset is to anti-PD-1 therapy response, circulating CD8 T cells were sorted into four subsets based on PD-1 and TIGIT expression. For every sorted CD8 T-cell subset, sequencing covered both the TCR alpha and the TCR beta chains. Peripheral blood was drawn before the first anti-PD-1 injection and after two and four injections. Ficoll gradient centrifugation was used to isolate PBMCs right away. Until use, PBMCs were stored frozen in liquid nitrogen in RPMI containing approximately 18% FCS and roughly 9.2% DMSO. After thawing, PBMCs were stained with a viability dye plus antibodies against CD3, CD8alpha, TCRalphabeta, PD-1 and TIGIT. Total RNA was extracted with the RNeasy Kit, and a RIN above 7 was reached by every sample. The CDR3 runs 16 amino acids, cysteine and phenylalanine included. Just the 48-base CDR3 DNA is kept, in frame starting at base 1. The germline V gene (reference sequence) gives CDR1 as MNHEY and CDR2 as SMNVEV. Trimming leaves V shorter by 6 bases and J shorter by 4 bases, with the junction holding 12 bases beyond the gene matches.

The sequencer listed for this sample is NextSeq 500. Starting from roughly 16 ng of total RNA, TCR libraries were made with the QIAseq Immune Repertoire RNA Library Kit, Human TCR Panel. TCR libraries were sequenced on an Illumina NextSeq with a Mid Output V2 kit, and asymmetric 261x41 paired-end reads were used. Every TCR library was diluted down to around 4 nM, then pooled, denatured and loaded at 0.85 to 1 pM. The study's processing was this. The QIAGEN GeneGlobe Data Analysis Center was used to process TCR FASTQ files, and downstream analysis was done in R 3.5.2. To get clonality, Shannon entropy was normalized by the log of the number of unique productive sequences and the result was subtracted from one. Within each subset, Fisher exact tests at 5% FDR identified TRA or TRB clonotypes differing in abundance between baseline and M1. Differentially abundant clonotypes were categorized as emerging, expanding, contracting or non-expanding/contracting. Morisita's overlap index was used to measure repertoire overlap between patients. TCRdb took the public reads, trimmed them with fastp at Q25, ran MiXCR for clone calling and kept in-frame beta chains. Each record represents a unique CDR3 protein, reported with the most common genes and DNA among its rows. Here the V and J calls rest on TCRdb's processing, not on the authors' analysis. This sample has approximately 1,300 distinct CDR3 sequences in its table, and roughly 6.2% of those were observed once. The ten biggest clones cover roughly a sixth of the sample.

The sample in question was CD8+ T cells from PBMCs, obtained at baseline or after one month of anti-PD-1 therapy (not recorded which). The chain couples TRBV27 to TRBJ2-1, with 7 central nucleotides matching TRBD1. This clonotype originated in a human donor with melanoma. The CDR3 region: CASSGPGQTRYNEQFF. The bases are TGTGCCAGCAGCGGACCGGGACAGACGAGATACAATGAGCAGTTCTTC.